This is a list of T cell receptor beta chains from one sample in a study of blood T cells in healthy people across ages. TCRdb redid the calling of the 5' RACE reads with MiXCR, one entry per CDR3 protein. This table holds fewer than 1,000,000 distinct CDR3 sequences, approximately 44% found once. Sequencing input: blood. The source of these receptors is a man aged 60-69 years in good health. CDR3s include the opening cysteine and the closing phenylalanine or tryptophan. D genes are given only for firm matches. Size is omitted from some rows. Given values are once, few, many or a class for expanded clones.

clone_size	v_call	j_call	d_call	cdr3_aa	cdr3_nt
few	TRBV20-1	TRBJ2-7	TRBD2	CSARAGLAVSEQYF	TGCAGTGCTAGGGCGGGACTAGCAGTGAGTGAGCAGTACTTC
few	TRBV6-1	TRBJ2-5	TRBD2	CASRVLAGGPRETQYF	TGTGCCAGCAGAGTACTAGCGGGGGGGCCCCGAGAGACCCAGTACTTC
once	TRBV7-2	TRBJ2-1	TRBD1	CASGKTGGGYEQFF	TGTGCCAGCGGCAAGACAGGGGGCGGGTATGAGCAGTTCTTC
once	TRBV3-1	TRBJ1-1	NA	CASERRGGSTEAFF	TGTGCCAGCGAGAGACGTGGGGGTAGTACTGAAGCTTTCTTT
few	TRBV28	TRBJ2-3	NA	CASSPRYTDTQYF	TGTGCCAGCAGTCCCCGATACACAGATACGCAGTATTTT
NA	TRBV20-1	TRBJ1-5	NA	CSAVVRVGNQPQHF	TGCAGTGCAGTAGTTAGGGTGGGCAATCAGCCCCAGCATTTT
many	TRBV7-8	TRBJ1-2	NA	CASSLTDSPYGYTF	TGTGCCAGCAGCTTAACGGACAGTCCTTATGGCTACACCTTC
once	TRBV3-1	TRBJ2-1	TRBD2	CASSPPAGGHNEQFF	TGTGCCAGCAGCCCTCCAGCGGGAGGGCACAATGAGCAGTTCTTC
few	TRBV7-6	TRBJ2-1	TRBD2	CASSLRVAGGEQFF	TGTGCCAGCAGCTTACGGGTAGCGGGCGGTGAGCAGTTCTTC
NA	TRBV5-1	TRBJ1-2	NA	CASSLGILNYGYTF	TGCGCCAGCAGCTTGGGTATTCTTAACTATGGCTACACCTTC
many	TRBV29-1	TRBJ2-7	NA	CSVVPSRASYEQYF	TGCAGCGTTGTCCCTTCCAGGGCCTCCTACGAGCAGTACTTC
NA	TRBV5-6	TRBJ1-2	NA	CASSHSGARVGGYTF	TGTGCCAGCAGCCATTCGGGGGCCCGAGTAGGTGGCTACACCTTC
few	TRBV20-1	TRBJ2-6	NA	CSASLEESGANVLTF	TGCAGTGCTAGCCTTGAGGAGTCTGGGGCCAACGTCCTGACTTTC
NA	TRBV12-3/TRBV12-4	TRBJ1-1	NA	CASSFRGLGNTEAFF	TGTGCCAGCAGTTTTCGGGGTTTGGGGAACACTGAAGCTTTCTTT
once	TRBV5-1	TRBJ2-7	TRBD1	CASSLSRQGYEQYF	TGCGCCAGCAGCTTGAGTAGACAGGGCTACGAGCAGTACTTC
NA	TRBV6-1	TRBJ2-1	TRBD2	CASSRLLAGGSSYNEQSF	TGTGCCAGCAGTAGGCTCCTAGCGGGGGGGAGCTCCTACAATGAGCAGTCCTTC
NA	TRBV25-1	TRBJ2-1	TRBD1	CASSESGTGGIEQFF	TGTGCCAGCAGTGAATCAGGGACAGGGGGAATTGAGCAGTTCTTC
NA	TRBV4-3	TRBJ1-2	NA	CASSQDRQGQPYGYTF	TGCGCCAGCAGCCAAGATCGGCAGGGGCAACCCTATGGCTACACCTTC
few	TRBV6-2/TRBV6-3	TRBJ2-1	NA	CASSYLDSWEQFF	TGTGCCAGCAGTTACCTGGACTCGTGGGAGCAGTTCTTC
few	TRBV20-1	TRBJ2-7	NA	CSADSPYEQYF	TGCAGTGCTGACAGTCCCTACGAGCAGTACTTC
NA	TRBV15	TRBJ1-1	TRBD1	CATSREIGTAERTEAFF	TGTGCCACCAGCAGAGAAATCGGGACAGCGGAACGGACTGAAGCTTTCTTT
NA	TRBV20-1	TRBJ2-3	TRBD2	CSAGPGGSKDTQYF	TGCAGTGCTGGGCCGGGGGGGTCCAAGGATACGCAGTATTTT
few	TRBV11-2	TRBJ2-5	TRBD2	CASSPWTSGGRETQYF	TGTGCCAGCAGCCCCTGGACTAGCGGGGGGCGGGAGACCCAGTACTTC
few	TRBV13	TRBJ2-7	NA	CASSLGSGKSFHEQYF	TGTGCCAGCAGCTTAGGGTCCGGGAAGAGTTTCCACGAGCAGTACTTC
NA	TRBV3-1	TRBJ2-7	NA	CASSPGERAYEQYF	TGTGCCAGCAGCCCCGGGGAAAGGGCCTACGAGCAGTACTTC
NA	TRBV12-3/TRBV12-4	TRBJ1-2	NA	CASSPLVGTDLYTF	TGTGCCAGCAGCCCCCTAGTAGGGACGGATCTCTACACCTTC
NA	TRBV4-2	TRBJ2-1	NA	CASSQELDSSYNEQFF	TGTGCCAGCAGCCAAGAGTTGGACAGCTCCTACAATGAGCAGTTCTTC
NA	TRBV7-9	TRBJ2-3	NA	CASSPRAGPLDTQYF	TGTGCCAGCAGCCCCCGGGCGGGGCCCTTAGATACGCAGTATTTT
few	TRBV14	TRBJ2-7	NA	CASSRFMGSSYEQYF	TGTGCCAGCAGCCGATTCATGGGCAGTTCCTACGAGCAGTACTTC
NA	TRBV12-3/TRBV12-4	TRBJ2-3	NA	CASSRRGRSDTQYF	TGTGCCAGCAGTAGAAGGGGGAGGTCGGATACGCAGTATTTT
NA	TRBV18	TRBJ1-2	NA	CASSLEDYGYTF	TGTGCCAGCTCACTCGAAGACTATGGCTACACCTTC
few	TRBV7-9	TRBJ2-1	TRBD1	CASSERQGWNEQFF	TGTGCCAGCAGCGAGCGACAGGGTTGGAATGAGCAGTTCTTC
NA	TRBV10-3	TRBJ2-7	NA	CAINDPGASYEQYF	TGTGCCATCAACGACCCGGGAGCCTCCTACGAGCAGTACTTC
few	TRBV7-2	TRBJ2-4	NA	CASSLVPTAAKNIQYF	TGTGCCAGCAGCTTAGTCCCAACGGCAGCGAAAAACATTCAGTACTTC
NA	TRBV15	TRBJ2-1	TRBD1	CATSRQGARGLGYNEQFF	TGTGCCACCAGTAGACAGGGGGCCCGGGGGCTCGGATACAATGAGCAGTTCTTC
NA	TRBV29-1	TRBJ1-2	NA	CSVEDTGNYGYTF	TGCAGCGTTGAAGACACAGGGAACTATGGCTACACCTTC
NA	TRBV30	TRBJ1-2	NA	CARTSKGSTGWAVEGYTF	TGTGCCCGAACATCTAAGGGTTCTACTGGGTGGGCAGTTGAGGGCTACACCTTC
few	TRBV6-6	TRBJ1-5	NA	CASSATGEQPQHF	TGTGCCAGCAGTGCAACGGGGGAACAGCCCCAGCATTTT
NA	TRBV7-6	TRBJ1-5	NA	CVSSRGGNQPQHF	TGTGTCAGCTCTCGCGGGGGCAATCAGCCCCAGCATTTT
NA	TRBV11-2	TRBJ2-5	NA	CASSPSSSEETQYF	TGTGCCAGCAGCCCATCCAGTTCAGAGGAGACCCAGTACTTC
few	TRBV29-1	TRBJ2-2	TRBD1	CSVARTGSGELFF	TGCAGCGTTGCCCGGACAGGGTCCGGGGAGCTGTTTTTT
many	TRBV20-1	TRBJ2-1	TRBD2	CSAHLSGLRGALYNEQFF	TGCAGTGCTCACCTTTCCGGGTTGCGGGGGGCATTGTACAATGAGCAGTTCTTC